The 15 T cell receptor beta chains below were found in one sample sequenced in a study of early T cells in non-severe SARS-CoV-2 infection. TCRdb independently ran MiXCR on the 5' RACE reads; one entry per CDR3 protein. The sample carries approximately 58,000 distinct CDR3 sequences, approximately 12% recorded once. Sample: whole blood, taken at baseline. These receptors originate from an adult who was a healthcare worker with PCR-confirmed SARS-CoV-2 infection or an uninfected control (not recorded which).

This clonotype was counted between two and nine times. The chain is built from TRBV4-1 and TRBJ1-1, with a tentative D call TRBD1 (5 bases). Germline CDR1 reads MGHRA; CDR2 reads YSYEKL. The CDR3 loop spans 15 amino acids. Deletions cut 4 bases from V and 1 base from J, with 13 bases between. Here the CDR3 reads CASSLLGGENTEAFF. In DNA form, the CDR3 reads TGCGCCAGCAGCCTATTAGGAGGGGAGAACACTGAAGCTTTCTTT.

This clonotype was counted ten times or more. The CDR3 DNA reads as TGTGCCAGCAGTCTCGCCAGCTACGAGCAGTACTTC. This translates into CASSLASYEQYF. V usage is TRBV28 and J usage is TRBJ2-7, with no clear D. The length of the CDR3 is 12 residues. The ends were cut back, 5 bases at V and 3 bases at J, with 8 bases in the middle. Per germline, CDR1 MDHEN and CDR2 SYDVKM.

The CDR3 DNA sequence: TGCGCCAGCAGCTTGGATCCGGATCCAGCCTACGAGCAGTACTTC. Its protein is CASSLDPDPAYEQYF. This chain joins TRBV5-1 and TRBJ2-7; D is uncertain. Per germline, CDR1 SGHRS and CDR2 YFSETQ. V was cut by 0 bases and J by 2 bases, with 12 bases left in between. The CDR3 is 15 residues long.

Only a few counts were recorded for this clonotype. The chain recombines TRBV28 with TRBJ1-2, with 7 bases fitting TRBD1. This CDR3 spans 15 amino acids. Trimming cost V 10 bases and J 0 bases; bases outside gene matches: 11. From germline, CDR1 is MDHEN and CDR2 SYDVKM. This chain's CDR3 is CATKSRDSANYGYTF. CDR3 coding DNA: TGTGCCACCAAATCCCGGGACAGCGCTAACTATGGCTACACCTTC.

The chain combines TRBV4-3 with TRBJ2-6; D is unresolved. Germline lookup yields CDR1 LGHNA and CDR2 YSLEER. V was trimmed by 0 bases and J by 1 base, leaving 7 bases between them. CDR3 length equals 16 residues. CDR3 DNA: TGCGCCAGCAGCCAAGAGTTACAGTCTGGGGCCAACGTCCTGACTTTC. This encodes CASSQELQSGANVLTF.

This rearrangement joins TRBV6-5 to TRBJ2-1; 9 nucleotides agree with TRBD2. Germline trimming cut 11 bases from V and 8 bases from J; bases unmatched to any gene: 19. Germline loops: CDR1 MNHEY, CDR2 SVGAGI. This CDR3 has 16 residues. The CDR3 loop is CASKRAGGPSTDEQFF. The CDR3 nucleotides read TGTGCCTCGAAAAGGGCGGGAGGGCCCTCTACTGATGAGCAGTTCTTC.

The CDR3 DNA sequence: TGCGCCAGCAGCTGGGGCCAGCTGGCCAAAAACATTCAGTACTTC. Its translation: CASSWGQLAKNIQYF. This chain links TRBV5-1 with TRBJ2-4, with D possibly matching TRBD1 (5 bases). The ends were cut back, 3 bases at V and 1 base at J, with 11 bases in the middle. Germline-derived CDR1 and CDR2 are SGHRS and YFSETQ. The CDR3 has 15 amino acids.

CDR3 region: CASSTGQGLAYEQYF. The CDR3 nucleotides read TGCGCCAGCAGCACCGGACAGGGCCTAGCCTACGAGCAGTACTTC. The chain joins TRBV5-1 to TRBJ2-7; 8 bases are shared with TRBD1. CDR1 is SGHRS, CDR2 YFSETQ, per germline. CDR3 length: 15 amino acids. The V segment lost 4 bases and the J segment 2 bases; nucleotides outside the gene matches: 8.

DNA for the CDR3: TGCAGCGTTCGGTCAGGAGACTATGGCTACACCTTC. Protein sequence: CSVRSGDYGYTF. V gene TRBV29-1 combines with J gene TRBJ1-2; unclear D gene. CDR1 is SQVTM and CDR2 is ANQGSEA in the germline V gene. V gave up 5 bases and J gave up 3 bases, with 10 bases separating them. The CDR3 is 12 amino acids.

This clonotype was counted between two and nine times. The rearrangement uses TRBV20-1 and TRBJ2-7; TRBD2 is a possible D gene (6 bases). The CDR3 length is 16 residues. Trimming removed 0 bases from V and 2 bases from J, with 17 bases in between. CDR1 is DFQATT and CDR2 is SNEGSKA in the germline V gene (reference sequence). The CDR3 nucleotides read TGCAGTGCTAGAGATAAAGCGCGGGGCCCAACCTACGAGCAGTACTTC. It yields the protein CSARDKARGPTYEQYF.

This clonotype has a count of ten or more. V gene TRBV12-3 or TRBV12-4 combines with J gene TRBJ1-2; D uncertain. This CDR3 has 12 residues. The V end lost 4 bases, the J end lost 4 bases, and 7 bases lay between the germline ends. CDR3 protein: CASSWTSYGYTF. CDR3 DNA: TGTGCCAGCAGTTGGACTTCCTATGGCTACACCTTC.

This clonotype was seen more than once but under ten times. CDR3 in DNA: TGTGCCAGCAGCTCCCATAGCGGGAGTAAAAACATTCAGTACTTC. This encodes CASSSHSGSKNIQYF. The chain joins TRBV7-2 to TRBJ2-4; 9 nucleotides align to TRBD2. CDR3 size: 15 residues. Germline trimming cut 4 bases from V and 4 bases from J; bases unmatched to any gene: 5. Germline loops: CDR1 SGHTA, CDR2 FQGNSA.

This chain links TRBV10-3 with TRBJ2-3; 9 positions agree with TRBD1. CDR3 length: 19 amino acids. V was clipped by 6 bases and J by 2 bases; unmatched bases: 18. From germline, CDR1 is ENHRY and CDR2 SYGVKD. CDR3: CAIRPGQGNPGQNTDTQYF. CDR3 nucleotides: TGTGCCATCAGGCCGGGACAGGGAAATCCGGGACAGAACACAGATACGCAGTATTTT.

This clonotype has just a few counts. The rearrangement joins TRBV7-2 to TRBJ1-1; possible D gene TRBD1, 5 bases. V lost 2 bases and J lost 3, with 7 bases in between. The CDR3 length is 13 residues. The germline gives CDR1 SGHTA, CDR2 FQGNSA. CDR3 coding DNA: TGTGCCAGCAGCTTAACAGGAGACACTGAAGCTTTCTTT. Its protein is CASSLTGDTEAFF.

This clonotype has only a few counts. The CDR3 sequence is CASSDPPGGYYGYTF. The CDR3 bases are TGTGCCAGCAGCGACCCCCCAGGGGGCTACTATGGCTACACCTTC. The J gene is TRBJ1-2, the V gene TRBV7-9; TRBD1 matches 8 bases. The CDR3 runs to 15 residues. V dropped 5 bases and J dropped 3; count of bases not matched to a gene: 8. Looked up from germline, CDR1 is SEHNR and CDR2 is FQNEAQ (reference sequence).